The 10 T cell receptor beta chains below were found in one sample sequenced in a study of neurological immune-mediated disorders. TCRdb redid the calling of the 5' RACE reads with MiXCR, one entry per CDR3 protein. Among 30,000 to 35,000 distinct CDR3 sequences listed, roughly a quarter were seen once. The sample taken for sequencing was CD4+ T cells from blood. These receptors all come from a man aged 50-60 years with HTLV-1-associated myelopathy (HAM/TSP).

This clonotype was counted ten times or more. The chain couples TRBV5-1 to TRBJ2-1; 8 positions match TRBD2. Germline CDR1 is SGHRS and CDR2 is YFSETQ. The CDR3 extends over 16 amino acids. V was clipped by 4 bases and J by 6 bases; unmatched bases: 12. The CDR3 here is CASSPLGAGAPNEQFF. Here the CDR3 DNA reads TGCGCCAGCAGCCCCCTTGGAGCGGGGGCCCCCAATGAGCAGTTCTTC.

In its sample, this clonotype was seen many times. V and J are TRBV20-1 and TRBJ2-1; TRBD1 agrees at 10 bases. The CDR3 runs to 14 residues. In germline, CDR1 is DFQATT, CDR2 SNEGSKA (reference sequence). The ends lost 7 bases at V and 8 bases at J; junction bases unmatched: 11. Here the CDR3 DNA reads TGCAGTGAATACCTCCGGGACAGGGGATATGAGCAGTTCTTC. It translates to CSEYLRDRGYEQFF.

This clonotype was found many times. The chain is built from TRBV5-5 and TRBJ2-1; the D is unclear. Trimming stripped 0 bases from V and 0 bases from J, with 1 base between. This CDR3 region has 13 residues. CDR1 is SGHKS and CDR2 is YYEKEE in the germline V gene (reference sequence). The CDR3 bases are TGTGCCAGCAGCTTGGGCTCCTACAATGAGCAGTTCTTC. Translated: CASSLGSYNEQFF.

This clonotype was seen repeatedly, ten times or more. This chain uses TRBV14 with TRBJ2-3; unclear D gene. Trimming removed 5 bases at V and 0 bases at J, with 15 bases between. Germline CDR1 reads SGHDN; CDR2 reads FVKESK. The CDR3 totals 16 residues. This CDR3 is CASSSMGRGSTDTQYF. CDR3 coding DNA: TGTGCCAGCAGCTCTATGGGCCGCGGTAGCACAGATACGCAGTATTTT. The full variable domain, rest sourced from reference TRBV14 and TRBJ2-3, is EAGVTQFPSHSVIEKGQTVTLRCDPISGHDNLYWYRRVMGKEIKFLLHFVKESKQDESGMPNNRFLAERTGGTYSTLKVQPAELEDSGVYFCASSSMGRGSTDTQYFGPGTRLTVL.

This clonotype was detected ten times or more. The chain combines TRBV24-1 with TRBJ1-1; 9 positions match TRBD1. This CDR3 has 13 amino acids. From germline, CDR1 is KGHDR and CDR2 SFDVKD. V was pared by 4 bases and J by 10 bases, with 6 bases of the junction left unmatched. CDR3 sequence reads: CATSEPGTGRAFF. As DNA, the CDR3 is TGTGCCACCAGTGAGCCTGGGACAGGGCGAGCTTTCTTT.

Many counts were recorded for this clonotype. This rearrangement joins TRBV3-1 to TRBJ1-5; TRBD1 matches at 10 bases. V lost 2 bases, J lost 11 bases, and 6 bases stayed unmatched. Germline V gene sequence: CDR1 LGHDT, CDR2 YNNKEL (reference sequence). This CDR3 is 14 amino acids long. The CDR3, as DNA: TGTGCCAGCAGCCAAAACCCCGGGACAGGGGCCCAGCATTTT. Amino acids: CASSQNPGTGAQHF.

This clonotype showed up many times. The chain couples TRBV5-1 to TRBJ2-7; D ambiguous. In germline, CDR1 is SGHRS, CDR2 YFSETQ. V lost 4 bases to trimming and J lost 5 bases, with 10 bases between them. The CDR3 is 12 amino acids. CDR3 amino acids: CASSEGFDEQYF. In DNA, the CDR3 is TGCGCCAGCAGCGAAGGTTTCGACGAGCAGTACTTC.

This clonotype was counted at least ten times. One end of the junction fails to match germline, which may point to a read error. The chain uses TRBV9 and TRBJ1-1; D is ambiguous. The CDR3 is 14 amino acids. Per the germline V gene, CDR1 is SGDLS and CDR2 is YYNGEE. This chain's CDR3 is CVSSVDGQNTEAFF. CDR3 DNA sequence: TGTGTCAGCAGCGTAGACGGGCAAAACACTGAAGCTTTCTTT.

This clonotype was recorded many times. The J gene is TRBJ2-3, the V gene TRBV25-1, with 11 bases identical to TRBD2. CDR1 MGHDK and CDR2 SYGVNS come from the germline V gene. With V trimmed by 3 bases and J by 2 bases, 1 base remained unmatched. The CDR3 covers 15 residues. The chain's CDR3 is CASSDSGGVTDTQYF. In DNA, the CDR3 is TGTGCCAGCAGTGATAGCGGGGGGGTCACAGATACGCAGTATTTT.

In its sample, this clonotype was seen many times. This chain uses TRBV6-5 with TRBJ1-1, with TRBD1 as a possible D gene (6 bases). CDR3 size: 13 residues. Per the germline V gene, CDR1 is MNHEY and CDR2 is SVGAGI. V lost 6 bases to trimming and J lost 3 bases, with 11 bases between them. The CDR3 spells CASRLQGDTEAFF. CDR3 nucleotides: TGTGCCAGCAGATTACAGGGTGACACTGAAGCTTTCTTT.